This passage covers 6 T cell receptor beta chains from one sample sequenced in a study of T cells expressing NK-cell markers. TCRdb reprocessed the 5' RACE reads, keeping one entry per CDR3 protein, no DNA. In total, the table holds under 600,000 distinct CDR3 sequences. Sequencing was carried out using blood T cells: a sorted CD56 or NKG2C T cell subset, CD4+ or CD8+ T cells, or bulk PBMC T cells (not recorded which). These receptors came from a woman aged 45-65 years in good health.

The chain links TRBV5-1 to TRBJ2-1. CDR1 is SGHRS and CDR2 is YFSETQ in the germline V gene. The CDR3 has 13 amino acids. CDR3 loop: CASSLEYGNEQFF. Filled out from reference TRBV5-1 and TRBJ2-1, the complete variable domain reads KAGVTQTPRYLIKTRGQQVTLSCSPISGHRSVSWYQQTPGQGLQFLFEYFSETQRNKGNFPGRFSGRQFSNSRSEMNVSTLELGDSALYLCASSLEYGNEQFFGPGTRLTVL.

The CDR3 is CASSSRTRERTDTQYF. The gene calls are TRBV4-2 and TRBJ2-3; TCRdb gives TRBD1 as the D gene, but with no DNA this cannot be confirmed. CDR3 length: 16 residues. CDR1 and CDR2 (germline): LGHNA, YNFKEQ.

The chain recombines TRBV6-5 with TRBJ2-7; checking the TCRdb D call of TRBD2 is not possible without DNA. The CDR3 spans 17 residues. CDR1 is MNHEY, CDR2 SVGAGI, per germline. This chain's CDR3 is CASSRTSGRAASYEQYF.

The gene calls are TRBV4-1 and TRBJ2-1; TCRdb's assignment of TRBD2 cannot be checked, as there is no DNA. The CDR3 covers 18 residues. Germline V CDR1 and CDR2: MGHRA, YSYEKL. CDR3 residues: CASSQGGLSGRRDNEQFF.

The V call is TRBV10-3, the J call TRBJ1-1. The CDR3 runs to 12 residues. Germline loops: CDR1 ENHRY, CDR2 SYGVKD. The CDR3: CAISLKGTEAFF.

This rearrangement joins TRBV12-3 or TRBV12-4 to TRBJ1-4; the D call of TRBD1 rests on TCRdb alone, since no DNA is present to check it. The CDR3 covers 16 residues. This CDR3 reads CASSLGIGGFVEKLFF.